This TCR beta chain came from a study of blood T cell repertoires in COVID-19. The CDR3 contains 15 residues. The germline V gene has CDR1 LGHDT and CDR2 YNNKEL (reference sequence). Trimming took 5 bases from V and 6 from J; bases not matched to a gene: 6. Some clones are missing from TCRdb's copy, which holds only in-frame ones; the method was immunoSEQ multiplex PCR. The table has roughly 240,000 clones, roughly 85% seen once; the top ten hold 9.1%. The chain combines TRBV3-1 (or the pseudogene TRBV3-2) with TRBJ1-6, with 8 bases matching TRBD1. This clonotype was sampled from a woman aged 45-65 years with acute COVID-19. Source material: PBMCs or T cells enriched from blood (not recorded which). The CDR3 region is CASSKQGERNSPLHF. CDR3 DNA: TGTGCCAGCAGCAAACAGGGGGAACGTAATTCACCCCTCCACTTT.